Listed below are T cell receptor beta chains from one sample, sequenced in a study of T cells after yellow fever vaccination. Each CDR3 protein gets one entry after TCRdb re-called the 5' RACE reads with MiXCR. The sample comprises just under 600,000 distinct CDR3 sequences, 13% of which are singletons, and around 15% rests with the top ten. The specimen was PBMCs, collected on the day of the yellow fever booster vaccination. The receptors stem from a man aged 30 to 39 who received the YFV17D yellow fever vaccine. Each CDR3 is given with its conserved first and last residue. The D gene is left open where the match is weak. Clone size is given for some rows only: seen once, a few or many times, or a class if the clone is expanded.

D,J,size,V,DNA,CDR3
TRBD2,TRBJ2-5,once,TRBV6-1,TGTGCCAGCACCGGGCTAGCGGGAGCCTCAGGGGAGACCCAGTACTTC,CASTGLAGASGETQYF
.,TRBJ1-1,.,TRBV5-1,TGCGCCAGCAGAGCCGGGACATTGAACACTGAAGCTTTCTTT,CASRAGTLNTEAFF
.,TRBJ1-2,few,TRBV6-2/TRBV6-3,TGTGCCAGCAGCGATACCACCACCGGCTACACCTTC,CASSDTTTGYTF
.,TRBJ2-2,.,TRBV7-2,TGTGCCAGCAGGACGACCGGGCCGAAGAACACCGGGGAGCTGTTTTTT,CASRTTGPKNTGELFF
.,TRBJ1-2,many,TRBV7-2,TGTGCCAGCAGCTTAGATCAGGGATCCTACTATGGCTACACCTTC,CASSLDQGSYYGYTF
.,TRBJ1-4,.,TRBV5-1,TGCGCCAGCAGACAGGGTTCGGGTGATGAAAAACTGTTTTTT,CASRQGSGDEKLFF
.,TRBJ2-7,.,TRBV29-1,TGCAGCGTGGTGTCGGGGGCCTACGAGCAGTACTTC,CSVVSGAYEQYF
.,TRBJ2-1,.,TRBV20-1,TGCAGTGCTAGAGATTGGGTGGGAACCTACAATGAGCAGTTCTTC,CSARDWVGTYNEQFF
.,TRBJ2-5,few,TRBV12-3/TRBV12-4,TGTGCCAGCAGAGAGTGGGAGACCCAGTACTTC,CASREWETQYF
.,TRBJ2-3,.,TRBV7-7,TGTGCCAGCAGCTTAGGAAAGGACGCCGATACGCAGTATTTT,CASSLGKDADTQYF
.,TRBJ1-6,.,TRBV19,TGTGCCAGTAGCCCTCATGGAGGGAGTCCCCTCCACTTT,CASSPHGGSPLHF
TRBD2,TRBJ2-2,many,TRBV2,TGTGCCAGCAGGGGGACTAGCGGAGCCACCGGGGAGCTGTTTTTT,CASRGTSGATGELFF
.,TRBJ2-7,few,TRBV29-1,TGCAGCGTTTGGGTAGGACAGTCCTACGAGCAGTACTTC,CSVWVGQSYEQYF
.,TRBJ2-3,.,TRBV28,TGTGCCAGCAGCACCCTTGGTACGCAGTATTTT,CASSTLGTQYF
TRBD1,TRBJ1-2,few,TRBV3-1,TGTGCCAGCAGCCAGCCGGGACAGGCGAACTATGGCTACACCTTC,CASSQPGQANYGYTF
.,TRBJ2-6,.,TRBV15,TGTGCCACCAGCAGAGATTTCTCTGGGGCCAACGTCCTGACTTTC,CATSRDFSGANVLTF
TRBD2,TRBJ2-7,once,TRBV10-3,TGTGCCATCAGTGGAAGGCTAGCGGGAGGGCCGGGGGAGCAGTACTTC,CAISGRLAGGPGEQYF
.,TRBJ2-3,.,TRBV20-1,TGCAGTGCTAGTCTTGTAGATACGCAGTATTTT,CSASLVDTQYF
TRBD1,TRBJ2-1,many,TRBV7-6,TGTGCCAGCAGCTTTGGGACAGGGAGCTCCTACAATGAGCAGTTCTTC,CASSFGTGSSYNEQFF
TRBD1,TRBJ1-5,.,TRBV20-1,TGCAGTGCCCCGGGACAGGGGAGTCAGCCCCAGCATTTT,CSAPGQGSQPQHF
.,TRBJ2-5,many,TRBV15,TGTGCCACCAGCAGAATGCTGGGGGCGGGTGGGCGCGGGTCCATCCAAGAGACCCAGTACTTC,CATSRMLGAGGRGSIQETQYF
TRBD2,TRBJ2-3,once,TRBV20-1,TGCAGTGCTAGCCTAGCGGAATTGGGGACAGATACGCAGTATTTT,CSASLAELGTDTQYF
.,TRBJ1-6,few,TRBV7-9,TGTGCCAGCAGCAGGGACTCACCCCTCCACTTT,CASSRDSPLHF
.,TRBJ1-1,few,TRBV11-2,TGTGCCAGCAGCTTAGGGGTTACGGTGAACACTGAAGCTTTCTTT,CASSLGVTVNTEAFF
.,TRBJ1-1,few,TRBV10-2,TGCGCCAGCAGACTCTATGCGAACACTGAAGCTTTCTTT,CASRLYANTEAFF
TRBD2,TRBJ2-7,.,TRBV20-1,TGCAGTGCTAGTACGTCTAGCGGTCAAGCAACCTACGAGCAGTACTTC,CSASTSSGQATYEQYF
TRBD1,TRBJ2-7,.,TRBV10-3,TGTGCCATCAGAGGACAGGGCTACGAGCAGTACTTC,CAIRGQGYEQYF